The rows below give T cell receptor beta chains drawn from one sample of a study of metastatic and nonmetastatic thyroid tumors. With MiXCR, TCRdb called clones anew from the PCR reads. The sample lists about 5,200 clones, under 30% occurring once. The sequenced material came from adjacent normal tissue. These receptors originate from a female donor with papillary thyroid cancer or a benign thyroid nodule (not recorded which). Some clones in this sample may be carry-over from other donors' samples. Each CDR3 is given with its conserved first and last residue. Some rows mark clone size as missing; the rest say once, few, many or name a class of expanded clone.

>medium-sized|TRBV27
CASSLLSGEGYTF
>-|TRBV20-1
CSAFWNYGYTF
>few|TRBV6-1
CASTGLAGAETQYF
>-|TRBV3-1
CASSQDAGTGELFF
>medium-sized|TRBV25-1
CASRGGDSTANEQFF
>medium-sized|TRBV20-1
CSARQVYTSTDTQYF
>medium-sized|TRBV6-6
CASSYGNNEQFF
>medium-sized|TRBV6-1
CASSSGGAYYGYTF
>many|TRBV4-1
CASSLGGRGPHSSTDTQYF
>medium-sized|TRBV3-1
CASSPRSLGQGPDYEQYF
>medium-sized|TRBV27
CASSSPPDRAGTQYF
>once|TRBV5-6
CASSRGRLSGNTIYF
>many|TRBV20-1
CGAMKREALDTQYF
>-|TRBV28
CASSTQAGTGVDEQYF
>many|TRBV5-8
CASSLVGQETQYF
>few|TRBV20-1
CSASLDSGPGTQHF
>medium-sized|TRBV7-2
CASSFGGSTDTQYF
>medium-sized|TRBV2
CASRTGSGINNEQFF
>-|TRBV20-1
CSASHLGLAAREQYF
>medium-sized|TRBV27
CASSLSGGLQYF
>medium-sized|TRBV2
CASSVDGTGYNEQFF
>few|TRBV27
CASSLRKGRELFF
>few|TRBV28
CASRETGLAFF
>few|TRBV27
CASSLGGFGEQFF
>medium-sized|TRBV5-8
CASSLHQGYEQYF
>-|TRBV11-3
CASSPRQGATDTQYF
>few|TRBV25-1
CASSDGLGRSYGYTF
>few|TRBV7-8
CASSDVAGDVYEQYF
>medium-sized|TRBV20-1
CSARDRRGPSGAGRYGYTF